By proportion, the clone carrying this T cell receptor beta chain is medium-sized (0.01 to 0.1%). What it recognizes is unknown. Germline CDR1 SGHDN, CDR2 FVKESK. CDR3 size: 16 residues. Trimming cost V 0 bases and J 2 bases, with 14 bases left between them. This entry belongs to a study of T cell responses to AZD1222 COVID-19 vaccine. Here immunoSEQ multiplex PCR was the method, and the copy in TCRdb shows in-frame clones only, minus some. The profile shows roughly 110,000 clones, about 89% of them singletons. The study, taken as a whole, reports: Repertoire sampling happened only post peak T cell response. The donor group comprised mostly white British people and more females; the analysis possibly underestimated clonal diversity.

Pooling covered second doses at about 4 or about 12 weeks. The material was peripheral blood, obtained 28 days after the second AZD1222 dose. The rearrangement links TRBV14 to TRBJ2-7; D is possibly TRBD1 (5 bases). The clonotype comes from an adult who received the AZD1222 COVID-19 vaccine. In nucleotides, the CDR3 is TGTGCCAGCAGCCAAGATCAAATAAGGGGTACCTACGAGCAGTACTTC. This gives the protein CASSQDQIRGTYEQYF.